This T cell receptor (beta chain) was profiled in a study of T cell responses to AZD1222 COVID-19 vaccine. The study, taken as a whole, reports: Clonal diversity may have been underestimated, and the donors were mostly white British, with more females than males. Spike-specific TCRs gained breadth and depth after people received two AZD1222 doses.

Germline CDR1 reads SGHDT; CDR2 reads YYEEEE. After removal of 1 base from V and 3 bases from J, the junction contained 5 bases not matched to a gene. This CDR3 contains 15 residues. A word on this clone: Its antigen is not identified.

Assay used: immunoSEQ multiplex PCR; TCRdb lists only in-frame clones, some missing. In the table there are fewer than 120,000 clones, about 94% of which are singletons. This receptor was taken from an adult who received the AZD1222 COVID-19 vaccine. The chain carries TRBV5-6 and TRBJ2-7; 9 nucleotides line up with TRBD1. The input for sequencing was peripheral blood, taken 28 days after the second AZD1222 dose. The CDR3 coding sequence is TGTGCCAGCAGCTTGTTTCGGGACAGGGTCTACGAGCAGTACTTC. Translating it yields CASSLFRDRVYEQYF.